The T cell receptor (beta chain) under discussion was sequenced for a study of shared clonotypes between healthy human individuals. Worth noting for this clone: As yet, its antigen is unknown.

Findings of the study overall: Naive CD4 clonotype sharing across several donors was about 5%. As a rule, naive subsets had a larger estimated richness than memory subsets.

On sorted subsets, replicate PCRs used roughly 190 ng DNA, or tens of thousands of T cell genomes. Clones were read by immunoSEQ multiplex PCR, and TCRdb kept only the in-frame ones, dropping some. The data hold roughly 2.2 million clones, with more than 85% observed a single time. The CDR3 totals 15 residues. Germline assignment: CDR1 LGHNT and CDR2 FRNRAP. The V end lost 6 bases, the J end lost 0 bases, and 9 bases lay between the germline ends. The chain has TRBV12-5 and TRBJ2-6; D is ambiguous. Sample: naive CD4+ T cells from PBMCs. Subset defined: CD45RA+ positively selected. The sequence was obtained from a man younger than 35 in good health. Some clones in this sample may be carry-over from other donors' samples. This CDR3 reads CASGPGNSGANVLTF. Written as DNA, the CDR3 is TGTGCTAGTGGACCAGGCAACTCTGGGGCCAACGTCCTGACTTTC.